The T cell receptor beta chain under discussion was sequenced for a study of T-cell reconstitution after alpha-beta-depleted transplantation in children. Of note for this clonotype: The antigen is not known.

The TCRbeta library incorporated unique molecular identifiers. One entry per CDR3 protein, called by TCRdb with MiXCR from the PCR reads. Altogether about 440,000 distinct CDR3 sequences are present, roughly 43% being singletons, with the ten largest covering roughly 27%. Study-wide points: Expanded graft clones, several hundred of them, were reportedly the source of alpha-beta T cells about two months after transplant. After one year, T-cell counts and TCRbeta diversity mostly came from new T cells.

The material sequenced was PBMCs, taken before TCRalphabeta/CD19-depleted stem cell transplant. This clonotype was obtained from a girl aged 2-15 years with aplastic anemia, due to receive a stem cell transplant.

The CDR3 loop reads CASSFQAPSGNTIYF. CDR3 nucleotides: TGTGCCAGCAGCTTCCAGGCACCCTCTGGAAACACCATATATTTT. The rearrangement joins TRBV7-2 to TRBJ1-3; D call uncertain. The CDR3 is made up of 15 amino acids. Germline-derived CDR1 and CDR2 are SGHTA and FQGNSA. The ends were cut back, 3 bases at V and 0 bases at J, with 9 bases in the middle. The full variable domain, in which reference TRBV7-2 and TRBJ1-3 provide the parts outside the CDR3, is GAGVSQSPSNKVTEKGKDVELRCDPISGHTALYWYRQSLGQGLEFLIYFQGNSAPDKSGLPSDRFSAERTGGSVSTLTIQRTQQEDSAVYLCASSFQAPSGNTIYFGEGSWLTVV.